Each of the 18 T cell receptor beta chains below was sequenced from the same sample in a study of regulatory T cells in long-lasting Graves disease. Arm-PCR of CDR3 regions with iRepertoire HTBI primers generated TCR beta libraries. TCRdb itself ran the multiplex PCR reads through MiXCR, one entry per CDR3 protein. The sample carries 550,000 to 700,000 distinct CDR3 sequences, roughly a sixth recorded once. Sample time point: newly diagnosed GD, antithyroid drugs for less than 3 months. PBMC RNA was the source of the TCR library. This sample also belongs to another study, concerning T cells in Graves' hyperthyroidism and ophthalmopathy.

Sequencing was performed on peripheral blood mononuclear cells (PBMCs), taken at new diagnosis, from a patient treated with antithyroid drugs. Receptors originate from a man aged 18 to 29 with Graves disease.

The CDR3 spells CASSRTSGIDEQFF. For the CDR3, the DNA is TGTGCCAGCAGTAGGACTAGCGGGATCGATGAGCAGTTCTTC. The rearrangement links TRBV12-3 or TRBV12-4 to TRBJ2-1; 12 bases line up with TRBD2. The CDR3 is 14 residues long. Germline trimming cut 5 bases from V and 8 bases from J; bases unmatched to any gene: 4.

This clonotype showed up many times. V is TRBV7-9 and J is TRBJ2-7, with unresolved D. The CDR3 covers 19 residues. Germline CDR1 and CDR2: SEHNR and FQNEAQ (reference sequence). V lost 6 bases, J lost 1 base, and 28 bases lay in between. Here the CDR3 DNA reads TGTGCCAGCAGTGACACCCCGGTCGGCGGAGTTCAAAGGTCCTACGAGCAGTACTTC. It translates to CASSDTPVGGVQRSYEQYF.

This clonotype was found many times. The chain links TRBV25-1 to TRBJ2-1; D unresolved. V dropped 6 bases and J dropped 6 bases, with 12 bases sitting between them. The CDR3 sequence is 13 residues long. Germline CDR1 and CDR2: MGHDK and SYGVNS. CDR3 residues: CASSVGRTNEQFF. The CDR3 DNA reads as TGTGCCAGCAGCGTCGGCCGGACCAATGAGCAGTTCTTC.

The V call is TRBV9, the J call TRBJ2-3, with a tentative D call TRBD2 (5 bases). The J call could be wrong; TRBJ2-1 is a better fit for the DNA end. The CDR3 is made up of 14 amino acids. Germline CDR1 SGDLS, CDR2 YYNGEE. The CDR3 is CASSPRAYTGEQFF. In DNA form, the CDR3 reads TGTGCCAGCAGCCCTCGGGCGTATACGGGGGAGCAGTTCTTC.

The V call is TRBV9, the J call TRBJ2-7, with D perhaps matching TRBD1 (6 bases). This CDR3 spans 13 amino acids. With 0 bases removed from V and 4 bases from J, the gap between germline ends came to 8 bases. Germline V CDR1 and CDR2: SGDLS, YYNGEE. The CDR3 loop reads CASSVGTEYEQYF. CDR3 bases: TGTGCCAGCAGCGTAGGGACAGAGTACGAGCAGTACTTC.

This clonotype was detected ten times or more. CDR3 region: CASSPSGEAGELFF. Written as DNA, the CDR3 is TGTGCCAGCTCACCTTCAGGGGAAGCCGGGGAGCTGTTTTTT. The chain is built from TRBV18 and TRBJ2-2, with D tentatively TRBD1 (6 bases). The CDR3 sequence is 14 residues long. Trimming removed 3 bases from V and 6 bases from J, with 11 bases in between. The germline CDR1 and CDR2 sequences are KGHSH and LQKENI.

A few counts support this clonotype. The chain recombines TRBV30 with TRBJ2-7; D is perhaps TRBD2 (6 bases). The CDR3 length is 13 residues. Germline-derived CDR1 and CDR2 are GTSNPN and SVGIG (reference sequence). With 8 bases removed from V and 6 bases from J, the gap between germline ends came to 20 bases. The CDR3 DNA sequence: TGTGCCGGGAAGCGGATGGGAGGAGGCGAGCAGTACTTC. It is translated as CAGKRMGGGEQYF.

V and J are TRBV20-1 and TRBJ2-3; weak D call: TRBD2 (5 bases). Trimming took off 1 base at V and 3 bases at J, with 14 bases between the two ends. The CDR3 loop spans 15 amino acids. Germline assignment: CDR1 DFQATT and CDR2 SNEGSKA (reference sequence). CDR3 sequence: CSARVTVGSTDTQYF. In DNA form, the CDR3 reads TGCAGTGCTAGAGTTACAGTAGGGAGTACAGATACGCAGTATTTT.

This clonotype was observed many times. The chain links TRBV4-1 to TRBJ2-7, with 8 bases aligning to TRBD2. The germline CDR1 and CDR2 sequences are MGHRA and YSYEKL. J was trimmed by 4 bases and V by 1 base; bases with no gene match: 9. CDR3 length: 16 amino acids. CDR3 region: CASSQVGSGSLYEQYF. The CDR3 nucleotides are TGCGCCAGCAGCCAAGTTGGCAGCGGGAGCTTATACGAGCAGTACTTC.

As for this clonotype: A read error is likely, as this CDR3 ends without the conserved phenylalanine or tryptophan. This chain joins TRBV28 and TRBJ2-5, with TRBD2 matching over 11 bases. Germline CDR1 reads MDHEN; CDR2 reads SYDVKM. V was clipped by 6 bases and J by 3 bases; unmatched bases: 9. CDR3 size: 16 residues. The CDR3 DNA reads as TGTGCCAGCAGCCCAGTAATGACTAGCGGGAAAGAGACCCAGTACCTC. This encodes CASSPVMTSGKETQYL.

This clonotype was recorded many times. The genes are TRBV28 and TRBJ2-1; 7 bases are a match to TRBD1. The length of the CDR3 is 15 residues. The germline V gene has CDR1 MDHEN and CDR2 SYDVKM. Trimming removed 7 bases from V and 11 bases from J; junction bases left unmatched: 17. This chain's CDR3 is CASTRGTASFRKQFF. The CDR3 coding sequence is TGTGCCAGCACCCGTGGGACAGCCTCGTTCCGGAAGCAGTTCTTC.

The chain joins TRBV7-3 to TRBJ2-1; TRBD1 matches at 7 bases. The CDR3 totals 15 residues. With 5 bases clipped from V and 6 bases from J, the junction kept 10 bases outside the gene matches. Germline V gene data show CDR1 as SGHTA and CDR2 as FQGTGA. DNA of the CDR3: TGTGCCAGCAGCCGTACCCCTACAGGGGCCAATGAGCAGTTCTTC. Translated, it gives CASSRTPTGANEQFF.

This clonotype was seen a handful of times. For the CDR3, the DNA is TGCGCCAGCAGCTTGCGGGCCGCGGGAGGAGTCACCGGGGAGCTGTTTTTT. Protein sequence: CASSLRAAGGVTGELFF. The chain has TRBV5-1 and TRBJ2-2; 8 nucleotides line up with TRBD2. Germline V CDR1 and CDR2: SGHRS, YFSETQ. V trimming: 1 base; J trimming: 4 bases; junction bases outside the gene matches: 9. The CDR3 is 17 residues long. The whole variable domain, remainder taken from reference TRBV5-1 and TRBJ2-2, is KAGVTQTPRYLIKTRGQQVTLSCSPISGHRSVSWYQQTPGQGLQFLFEYFSETQRNKGNFPGRFSGRQFSNSRSEMNVSTLELGDSALYLCASSLRAAGGVTGELFFGEGSRLTVL.

The table lists this clonotype with a few counts. The V gene is TRBV29-1, the J gene TRBJ2-3; possibly TRBD2 for D (6 bases). The germline gives CDR1 SQVTM, CDR2 ANQGSEA. CDR3 length equals 13 residues. Trimming cost V 4 bases and J 2 bases, with 10 bases left between them. The CDR3 reads CSVGIAVTDTQYF. The CDR3 nucleotides read TGCAGCGTTGGGATAGCGGTCACAGATACGCAGTATTTT.

A few counts support this clonotype. The CDR3 region has the DNA TGTGCCAGCAGCTTCCCCCGGGGGAACCAAGAGACCCAGTACTTC. This gives the protein CASSFPRGNQETQYF. The chain is built from TRBV5-6 and TRBJ2-5; a weak D match, TRBD2 (6 bases). V was shortened by 2 bases and J by 0 bases, with 11 bases between the two germline ends. Germline V lookup: CDR1 SGHDT, CDR2 YYEEEE. The CDR3 has 15 residues.

A word on this clonotype: A much larger clone lies one base from this, so it may be a read error. This rearrangement joins TRBV30 to TRBJ1-1; 7 bases are shared with TRBD1. V dropped 5 bases and J dropped 4; count of bases not matched to a gene: 10. Germline V CDR1 and CDR2: GTSNPN, SVGIG (reference sequence). This CDR3 comprises 14 residues. The CDR3 region is CAWGQEGKITEAFF. The CDR3 coding sequence is TGTGCCTGGGGACAGGAAGGCAAGATCACTGAAGCTTTCTTT.

This clonotype was seen at least ten times. The chain carries TRBV7-9 and TRBJ2-7; TRBD1 matches at 9 bases. V trimming: 5 bases; J trimming: 0 bases; junction bases outside the gene matches: 5. In germline, CDR1 is SEHNR, CDR2 FQNEAQ (reference sequence). The CDR3 loop spans 15 amino acids. Here the CDR3 reads CASSPTGGRSYEQYF. CDR3 nucleotide sequence: TGTGCCAGCAGCCCGACAGGGGGGCGCTCCTACGAGCAGTACTTC.

The J gene is TRBJ1-4, the V gene TRBV20-1, with TRBD1 as a possible D gene (5 bases). Deletions cut 0 bases from V and 5 bases from J, with 13 bases between. Germline V gene lookup returns CDR1 DFQATT and CDR2 SNEGSKA (reference sequence). This CDR3 spans 15 amino acids. CDR3 nucleotides: TGCAGTGCTAGAGATGGTCAGGGAGGAAATGAAAAACTGTTTTTT. The encoded protein is CSARDGQGGNEKLFF.